This T cell receptor beta chain was obtained from a study of blood T cell repertoires in COVID-19. At the level of the study: The cDNA or gDNA used as material had been derived from T cells, B-cell-depleted T cells, or PBMCs.

Repertoires were generated with immunoSEQ multiplex PCR, while TCRdb's copy carries only in-frame clones and drops some. The sample lists over 120,000 clones; over 60% were seen once. Recruitment covered about two dozen US areas and drew participants whose ages spanned roughly 18 to 100 years. Categorization into cohorts depended on clinical history that participants reported. Cohort 3 recovered donors had two negative PCRs, clearance, or symptom resolution. CDR1 is SQVTM, CDR2 ANQGSEA, per germline. The V gene end was trimmed by 6 bases and the J gene end by 5 bases; junction bases not matched to a gene: 19. The CDR3 is made up of 17 amino acids.

The rearrangement uses TRBV29-1 and TRBJ2-5, with TRBD2 identical over 9 bases. The TCR originated in a woman in her 50s who had recovered from COVID-19. Sequenced: PBMCs or T cells enriched from blood (not recorded which). The CDR3 loop is CSVALAGGGIHWETQYF. Written as DNA, the CDR3 is TGCAGCGTGGCACTAGCGGGCGGGGGAATCCACTGGGAGACCCAGTACTTC.